The clone carrying this T cell receptor (beta chain) appeared a single time. The data belong to a study of blood T cell repertoires in COVID-19. CDR3 length equals 15 residues. Germline CDR1 reads LNHDA; CDR2 reads SQIVND (reference sequence). After removal of 4 bases from V and 6 bases from J, the junction contained 5 bases not matched to a gene. Libraries were prepared by immunoSEQ multiplex PCR; TCRdb keeps only in-frame clonotypes and omits some of them. The data contain about 270,000 clones, 91% of them singletons. The J gene is TRBJ2-1, the V gene TRBV19, with 11 bases lining up with TRBD2. This clonotype was sampled from a person aged 18 to 29 with COVID-19, enrolled during active disease. The sample was peripheral blood. CDR3 loop: CASSNPLAGVNEQFF. In nucleotides, the CDR3 is TGTGCCAGTAGTAACCCACTAGCGGGAGTCAATGAGCAGTTCTTC.